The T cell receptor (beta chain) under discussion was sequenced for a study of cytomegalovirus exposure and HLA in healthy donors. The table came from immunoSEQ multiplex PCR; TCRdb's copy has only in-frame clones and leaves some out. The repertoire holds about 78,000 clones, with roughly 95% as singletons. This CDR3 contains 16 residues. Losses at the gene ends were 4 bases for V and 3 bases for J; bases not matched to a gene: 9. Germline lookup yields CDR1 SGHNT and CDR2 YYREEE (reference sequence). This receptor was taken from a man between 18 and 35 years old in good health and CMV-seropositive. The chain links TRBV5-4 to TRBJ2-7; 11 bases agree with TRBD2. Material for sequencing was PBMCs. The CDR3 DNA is TGTGCCAGCAGCCCTTCCGTAGCGGGAGGGGGCTACGAGCAGTACTTC. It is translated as CASSPSVAGGGYEQYF.